This T cell receptor beta chain was profiled in a study of blood T cell repertoires in COVID-19. At the level of the study: Nucleic acid was either cDNA or gDNA, and it came from T cells, B-cell-depleted T cells, or PBMCs.

The CDR3 is made up of 16 amino acids. Trimming removed 0 bases at V and 6 bases at J, with 15 bases between. The V gene's germline CDR1 is SGDLS and CDR2 YYNGEE. TCRdb's copy holds only in-frame clones and misses some; the assay was immunoSEQ multiplex PCR. The sample includes about 390,000 clones, 80% to 90% of them seen just once. This chain connects TRBV9 to TRBJ2-2; perhaps TRBD1 as D (5 bases). This sequence was found in a woman between 45 and 65 years old who had recovered from COVID-19. Specimen: PBMCs or T cells enriched from blood (not recorded which). CDR3 in amino acids: CASSVATATRAGELFF. DNA for the CDR3: TGTGCCAGCAGCGTAGCTACGGCTACCAGGGCCGGGGAGCTGTTTTTT.